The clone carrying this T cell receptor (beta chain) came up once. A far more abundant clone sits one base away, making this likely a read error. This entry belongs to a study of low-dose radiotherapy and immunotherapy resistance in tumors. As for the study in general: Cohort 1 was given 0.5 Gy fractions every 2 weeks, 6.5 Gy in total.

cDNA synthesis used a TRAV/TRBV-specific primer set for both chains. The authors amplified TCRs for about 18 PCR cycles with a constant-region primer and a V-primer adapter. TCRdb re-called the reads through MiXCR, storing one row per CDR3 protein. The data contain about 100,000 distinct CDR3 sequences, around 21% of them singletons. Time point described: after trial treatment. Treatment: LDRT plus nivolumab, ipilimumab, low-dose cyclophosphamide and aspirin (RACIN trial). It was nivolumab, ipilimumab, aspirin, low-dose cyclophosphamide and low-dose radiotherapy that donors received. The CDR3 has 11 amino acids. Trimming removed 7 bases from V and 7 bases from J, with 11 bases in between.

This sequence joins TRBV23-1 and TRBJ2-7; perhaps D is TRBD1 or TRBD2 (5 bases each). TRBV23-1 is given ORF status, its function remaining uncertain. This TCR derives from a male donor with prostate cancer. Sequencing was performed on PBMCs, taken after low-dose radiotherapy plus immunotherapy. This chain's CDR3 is CASNGDDEQYF. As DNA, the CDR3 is TGCGCCAGCAACGGGGACGATGAGCAGTACTTC.